The 27 T cell receptor beta chains presented below share a single source sample, sequenced in a study of human T cells and chemical hapten exposure. TCRdb re-called the RACE reads through MiXCR, storing one row per CDR3 protein. This table has 70,000 to 90,000 distinct CDR3 sequences, more than 10% appearing once. Time point denoted: patch test 3, about 24 weeks after DPC sensitization. Treatment indicated: therapeutic diphenylcyclopropenone sensitization with weekly scalp DPC. The sample was whole blood, taken in connection with sensitization to the hapten diphenylcyclopropenone (DPC). These receptor sequences come from a woman aged 45 to 65 with alopecia areata. Some clones in this sample may be carry-over from other donors' samples.

This chain uses TRBV29-1 with TRBJ1-5; 12 bases are shared with TRBD1. The CDR3 consists of 15 residues. V lost 4 bases and J lost 3; bases outside the gene matches: 4. Per germline, CDR1 SQVTM and CDR2 ANQGSEA. This CDR3 reads CSVVGQGADNQPQHF. Written as DNA, the CDR3 is TGCAGCGTTGTGGGACAGGGGGCAGACAATCAGCCCCAGCATTTT.

With regard to this clonotype: A much larger clone is a single base away; this may be a read error. J is TRBJ2-1 and V is TRBV11-2; D call uncertain. This CDR3 is built from 15 residues. V was shortened by 0 bases and J by 6 bases, with 12 bases between the two germline ends. CDR1 and CDR2 from the germline V gene are SGHAT and FQNNGV. The DNA for the CDR3 is TGTGCCAGCAGCTTAGAGGGGTTATGGGCCAATGAGCAGTTCTTC. Translation: CASSLEGLWANEQFF.

This clonotype was detected a few times. This chain links TRBV6-2 or TRBV6-3 with TRBJ2-6; D remains ambiguous. The CDR3 sequence is 20 residues long. CDR1 is MNHEY, CDR2 SVGEGT, per germline. V dropped 2 bases and J dropped 0 bases, with 20 bases sitting between them. The CDR3 nucleotides are TGTGCCAGCAGTTACCCTGGACCTACGGTCTCTCTCTCTGGGGCCAACGTCCTGACTTTC. Protein: CASSYPGPTVSLSGANVLTF.

This clonotype has ten or more counts. The rearrangement links TRBV30 to TRBJ1-5; maybe TRBD1 (5 bases). This CDR3 is 13 amino acids long. CDR1 and CDR2 from the germline V gene are GTSNPN and SVGIG (reference sequence). The V end lost 1 base, the J end lost 4 bases, and 8 bases lay between the germline ends. The CDR3 is CAWSGQGNQPQHF. In DNA, the CDR3 is TGTGCCTGGAGTGGTCAGGGAAATCAGCCCCAGCATTTT.

This clonotype was detected many times. This chain links TRBV20-1 with TRBJ1-6; 7 bases are shared with TRBD1. The CDR3 contains 15 residues. CDR1 and CDR2 from the germline V gene are DFQATT and SNEGSKA (reference sequence). J gave up 6 bases and V 4 bases, and 9 bases lay outside the gene matches. DNA of the CDR3: TGCAGTGCTACAATAACAGGGGCTATTAATTCACCCCTCCACTTT. It translates to CSATITGAINSPLHF.

J is TRBJ1-4 and V is TRBV7-9, with D hard to call. Trimming removed 0 bases at V and 5 bases at J, with 4 bases between. This CDR3 contains 13 residues. CDR1 and CDR2 from the germline V gene are SEHNR and FQNEAQ (reference sequence). The CDR3 reads CASSLAWNEKLFF. The CDR3 DNA follows: TGTGCCAGCAGCTTAGCATGGAATGAAAAACTGTTTTTT.

This clonotype was seen ten or more times. The V call is TRBV27, the J call TRBJ2-7; D is uncertain. Per the germline V gene, CDR1 is MNHEY and CDR2 is SMNVEV (reference sequence). The CDR3 runs to 12 residues. V lost 4 bases and J 1 base, leaving 5 bases between the germline ends. CDR3 amino acids: CASSSKSYEQYF. The CDR3, as DNA: TGTGCCAGCAGTTCTAAGTCCTACGAGCAGTACTTC.

The sample holds a few counts of this clonotype. The chain joins TRBV2 to TRBJ2-7; a possible D gene is TRBD2 (5 bases). V was shortened by 4 bases and J by 1 base, with 8 bases between the two germline ends. CDR1 and CDR2 (germline): SNHLY, FYNNEI. The CDR3 is 13 residues long. The CDR3: CASSVVASYEQYF. In nucleotides, the CDR3 is TGTGCCAGCAGTGTGGTAGCGTCCTACGAGCAGTACTTC.

This clonotype was recorded a few times. This chain uses TRBV12-2 with TRBJ2-5. TRBV12-2 is a known pseudogene. This CDR3 has 16 amino acids. CDR3 DNA: TGTGCAAGTCGCTTAGCGAGATCATCCTACCAAGAGACCCAGTACTTC. As protein: CASRLARSSYQETQYF.

Points on this clonotype: At one of its ends the junction is not consistent with the germline gene, which may arise from a read error. This chain uses TRBV4-2 with TRBJ2-1, with 8 bases matching TRBD2. This CDR3 is built from 17 residues. From germline, CDR1 is LGHNA and CDR2 YNFKEQ. The CDR3 loop is CASSPTPGLGANNELFF. The DNA for the CDR3 is TGTGCCAGCAGCCCGACCCCGGGACTAGGGGCAAACAATGAGCTGTTCTTC.

The chain uses TRBV6-4 and TRBJ2-2, with unresolved D. The CDR3 loop spans 12 amino acids. The V end was cut by 2 bases, the J end by 8 bases, with 6 bases between. Germline V gives CDR1 MRHNA, CDR2 SNTAGT. CDR3 sequence reads: CASSDGEGELFF. The CDR3 region has the DNA TGTGCCAGCAGTGACGGCGAGGGGGAGCTGTTTTTT.

This clonotype turned up a few times. J is TRBJ2-1 and V is TRBV7-6, with a possible D match to TRBD2 (6 bases). With 5 bases removed from V and 3 bases from J, the gap between germline ends came to 11 bases. This CDR3 contains 14 residues. Germline V CDR1 and CDR2: SGHVS, FNYEAQ. Written as DNA, the CDR3 is TGTGCCAGCAGCCCCTCCGGGGGCTACAATGAGCAGTTCTTC. Protein sequence: CASSPSGGYNEQFF.

This clonotype came up a few times. The CDR3 DNA reads as TGTGCCAGCAGCCCCCAGACGGGGGTTTGCCAGCCCCAGCATTTT. It yields the protein CASSPQTGVCQPQHF. The gene calls are TRBV21-1 and TRBJ1-5; the table gives TRBD1 as D, unverified against the DNA. TRBV21-1 is shown as a pseudogene. This CDR3 is 15 amino acids long.

The chain couples TRBV29-1 to TRBJ2-2; 9 bases match TRBD1. This CDR3 region has 13 residues. The V gene's germline CDR1 is SQVTM and CDR2 ANQGSEA. Germline trimming cut 6 bases from V and 4 bases from J; bases unmatched to any gene: 3. The CDR3 region has the DNA TGCAGCGTATCGACAGGGGGCACCGGGGAGCTGTTTTTT. It specifies CSVSTGGTGELFF.

This clonotype was detected many times. This chain connects TRBV11-2 to TRBJ2-3; 14 bases line up with TRBD2. CDR3 length equals 16 residues. Germline lookup yields CDR1 SGHAT and CDR2 FQNNGV. With 4 bases clipped from V and 3 bases from J, the junction kept 3 bases outside the gene matches. The CDR3 is CASSSRTSGRTDTQYF. The CDR3 DNA reads as TGTGCCAGCAGCTCGAGGACTAGCGGGAGGACAGATACGCAGTATTTT. Drawing the rest from reference TRBV11-2 and TRBJ2-3, the complete variable domain is EAGVAQSPRYKIIEKRQSVAFWCNPISGHATLYWYQQILGQGPKLLIQFQNNGVVDDSQLPKDRFSAERLKGVDSTLKIQPAKLEDSAVYLCASSSRTSGRTDTQYFGPGTRLTVL.

This clonotype was detected many times. The chain uses TRBV9 and TRBJ2-7; TRBD1 aligns across 10 bases. In germline, CDR1 is SGDLS, CDR2 YYNGEE. The CDR3 is made up of 15 amino acids. V shed 2 bases and J 0 bases; nucleotides not matched to a gene: 2. The CDR3 is CASSVGTGVSYEQYF. The CDR3 DNA sequence: TGTGCCAGCAGCGTGGGGACAGGGGTCTCCTACGAGCAGTACTTC.

Note on this clonotype: A read error is possible here, since a much larger clone lies one base away. The V call is TRBV3-1, the J call TRBJ2-5; TRBD2 is a possible D gene (6 bases). Germline values: CDR1 LGHDT, CDR2 YNNKEL (reference sequence). This CDR3 is 17 amino acids long. The CDR3 sequence: CASSHSSGVRGQVTQYF. CDR3 DNA: TGTGCCAGCAGCCATAGTTCGGGGGTAAGGGGCCAAGTGACCCAGTACTTC.

This clonotype came up a few times. The chain employs TRBV7-2 and TRBJ2-5; 8 nucleotides agree with TRBD2. The length of the CDR3 is 16 residues. CDR1 is SGHTA and CDR2 is FQGNSA in the germline V gene. Unmatched junction bases numbered 8, after V lost 1 base and J lost 4 bases. CDR3 amino acids: CASSLGAGLGAETQYF. The CDR3 nucleotides are TGTGCCAGCAGCTTAGGCGCGGGACTAGGGGCAGAGACCCAGTACTTC.

The table lists this clonotype with many counts. This chain joins TRBV6-2 or TRBV6-3 and TRBJ2-4; unclear D gene. Deletions cut 5 bases from V and 0 bases from J, with 11 bases between. This CDR3 spans 15 amino acids. In germline, CDR1 is MNHEY, CDR2 SVGEGT. The CDR3 nucleotides are TGTGCCAGCAGTGCCCCGGCGTTAGCCAAAAACATTCAGTACTTC. Translation: CASSAPALAKNIQYF.

Comments on this clonotype: At one boundary the junction diverges from the germline segment, which might be a read error. The rearrangement links TRBV19 to TRBJ2-3; possibly TRBD2 for D (6 bases). CDR3 length: 15 amino acids. CDR1 LNHDA and CDR2 SQIVND come from the germline V gene (reference sequence). The CDR3 region has the DNA TGTGCCAGTAGTATCCTGGGGGAGGTCACAGTTACGCAGTATTTT. Translation: CASSILGEVTVTQYF.

This clonotype was observed many times. The rearrangement links TRBV25-1 to TRBJ1-5; the D gene is possibly TRBD1 (6 bases). The CDR3 spans 13 residues. CDR1 MGHDK and CDR2 SYGVNS come from the germline V gene. V lost 5 bases and J lost 7, with 12 bases in between. The CDR3 loop reads CASSKGEGQPQHF. The CDR3 region has the DNA TGTGCCAGCAGTAAGGGGGAGGGCCAGCCCCAGCATTTT.

The chain recombines TRBV19 with TRBJ1-4; D not certain. Germline V CDR1 and CDR2: LNHDA, SQIVND (reference sequence). V was pared by 3 bases and J by 3 bases, with 11 bases between. CDR3 length equals 15 residues. CDR3 nucleotide sequence: TGTGCCAGTAGTATCGGCGACGGATCTAATGAAAAACTGTTTTTT. It translates to CASSIGDGSNEKLFF.

In regard to this clonotype: Possible read error: a much larger clone is one base away. The chain uses TRBV2 and TRBJ2-5; no clear D gene. Germline V gene data show CDR1 as SNHLY and CDR2 as FYNNEI. Deletions cut 5 bases from V and 5 bases from J, with 12 bases between. CDR3 length: 13 residues. Here the CDR3 reads CASSLISKETQYF. DNA for the CDR3: TGTGCCAGCAGTCTAATATCGAAGGAGACCCAGTACTTC. Together with reference TRBV2 and TRBJ2-5, the CDR3 gives the full variable domain: EPEVTQTPSHQVTQMGQEVILRCVPISNHLYFYWYRQILGQKVEFLVSFYNNEISEKSEIFDDQFSVERPDGSNFTLKIRSTKLEDSAMYFCASSLISKETQYFGPGTRLLVL.

At least ten counts were recorded for this clonotype. The chain has TRBV10-2 and TRBJ2-3, with D perhaps TRBD2 (6 bases). CDR3 length equals 15 residues. Trimming cost V 3 bases and J 1 base, with 11 bases left between them. Germline V gene data show CDR1 as WSHSY and CDR2 as SAAADI. The CDR3 spells CASSDTRGGTDTQYF. In DNA form, the CDR3 reads TGCGCCAGCAGTGATACCCGCGGGGGCACAGATACGCAGTATTTT.

In its sample, this clonotype was seen many times. The J gene is TRBJ2-1, the V gene TRBV7-9; D unresolved. The CDR3 is 14 amino acids. Germline V gene sequence: CDR1 SEHNR, CDR2 FQNEAQ (reference sequence). V lost 5 bases and J 8 bases, leaving 16 bases between the germline ends. This CDR3 reads CASSPPSSLYEQFF. DNA for the CDR3: TGTGCCAGCAGCCCGCCAAGCAGTTTATATGAGCAGTTCTTC.

The chain carries TRBV19 and TRBJ2-1; tentative D call: TRBD2 (8 bases). The CDR3 extends over 18 amino acids. CDR1 and CDR2 (germline): LNHDA, SQIVND (reference sequence). Trimming took 6 bases from V and 7 from J, leaving 28 bases between them. CDR3 sequence reads: CASSKRGPSGSGINEQFF. The DNA for the CDR3 is TGTGCCAGTAGCAAAAGGGGGCCCAGCGGGAGTGGTATAAATGAGCAGTTCTTC.

The gene calls are TRBV30 and TRBJ1-1; perhaps TRBD1 as D (5 bases). The CDR3 is 13 residues long. V was trimmed by 0 bases and J by 3 bases, leaving 8 bases between them. CDR1 GTSNPN and CDR2 SVGIG come from the germline V gene (reference sequence). CDR3 in DNA: TGTGCCTGGAGTGTACAGGTATACACTGAAGCTTTCTTT. Translated, it gives CAWSVQVYTEAFF.